Following are 28 T cell receptor beta chains from one sample sequenced in a study of OX40 agonist ivuxolimab in advanced cancers. This table comes from immunoSEQ multiplex PCR, and its TCRdb copy is limited to in-frame clones, with some not included. The sample shows approximately 54,000 clones, less than 95% of them seen only once. The sequencing here drew on CD4+ or CD8+ T cells sorted from blood, taken in a trial of the OX40 agonist ivuxolimab. Receptors originate from an adult with an advanced solid tumor such as melanoma, head and neck, liver or kidney cancer.

The chain carries TRBV7-9 and TRBJ1-1, with D hard to call. The germline V gene has CDR1 SEHNR and CDR2 FQNEAQ (reference sequence). The CDR3 sequence is 12 residues long. Trimming stripped 1 base from V and 0 bases from J, with 0 bases between. The CDR3 nucleotides are TGTGCCAGCAGCTTAGTGAACACTGAAGCTTTCTTT. Translation: CASSLVNTEAFF. Looking up the rest from reference TRBV7-9 and TRBJ1-1 gives the full variable domain: DTGVSQNPRHKITKRGQNVTFRCDPISEHNRLYWYRQTLGQGPEFLTYFQNEAQLEKSRLLSDRFSAERPKGSFSTLEIQRTEQGDSAMYLCASSLVNTEAFFGQGTRLTVV.

CDR3 sequence (DNA): TGTGCCAGCAGCTCCCGTGATGGGAGCGGGAGCAGGTACAATGAGCAGTTCTTC. Its protein is CASSSRDGSGSRYNEQFF. The chain combines TRBV7-2 with TRBJ2-1; 8 positions agree with TRBD2. The CDR3 extends over 18 amino acids. Germline-derived CDR1 and CDR2 are SGHTA and FQGNSA. V lost 4 bases and J lost 4; bases outside the gene matches: 15.

The chain employs TRBV27 and TRBJ1-1, with D perhaps matching TRBD1 (6 bases). The CDR3 is 15 amino acids. With 3 bases removed from V and 4 bases from J, the gap between germline ends came to 15 bases. Germline V gene sequence: CDR1 MNHEY, CDR2 SMNVEV (reference sequence). The CDR3 DNA reads as TGTGCCAGCAGTTTCTTATCAGGGGTAGGCACTGAAGCTTTCTTT. Residues: CASSFLSGVGTEAFF.

This chain uses TRBV28 with TRBJ1-2; no clear D gene. CDR3 length: 16 amino acids. With 5 bases removed from V and 3 bases from J, the gap between germline ends came to 19 bases. The germline V gene has CDR1 MDHEN and CDR2 SYDVKM. CDR3: CASSPTRLPSDYGYTF. CDR3 DNA sequence: TGTGCCAGCAGTCCGACGAGGCTCCCCTCGGACTATGGCTACACCTTC.

V and J are TRBV29-1 and TRBJ1-2, with a weak D call TRBD1 (6 bases). This CDR3 region has 12 residues. Germline lookup yields CDR1 SQVTM and CDR2 ANQGSEA. V lost 6 bases and J 6 bases, leaving 14 bases between the germline ends. CDR3 sequence: CSVSGDRHGYTF. The CDR3 DNA sequence: TGCAGCGTCAGCGGAGACAGGCATGGCTACACCTTC.

V and J are TRBV27 and TRBJ2-7, with D perhaps TRBD1 (5 bases). The CDR3 contains 14 residues. V was shortened by 5 bases and J by 4 bases, with 15 bases between the two germline ends. CDR1 and CDR2 (germline): MNHEY, SMNVEV (reference sequence). CDR3: CASSPKRGTYEQYF. CDR3 in DNA: TGTGCCAGCAGTCCCAAAAGGGGTACTTACGAGCAGTACTTC.

The chain joins TRBV6-1 to TRBJ2-5; D is perhaps TRBD1 or TRBD2 (6 bases each). The V gene's germline CDR1 is MNHNS and CDR2 SASEGT. The V gene lost 5 bases and the J gene lost 0 bases, with 13 bases spanning the gap. The CDR3 runs to 15 residues. DNA for the CDR3: TGTGCCAGCAGTCCTTGGAGGGGGTACCAAGAGACCCAGTACTTC. The encoded protein is CASSPWRGYQETQYF.

The chain employs TRBV28 and TRBJ2-7, with D possibly being TRBD1 or TRBD2 (5 bases each). The germline V gene encodes CDR1 MDHEN and CDR2 SYDVKM. The CDR3 spans 14 residues. Trimming shortened V by 4 bases and J by 3 bases, and 13 bases separated the two germline ends. The CDR3 reads CASSSRDGDYEQYF. The CDR3 DNA reads as TGTGCCAGCAGTTCACGGGACGGGGACTACGAGCAGTACTTC.

This clone was counted a single time. This chain joins TRBV7-2 and TRBJ1-5; D may be TRBD1 (5 bases). The CDR3 is 17 amino acids. V was cut by 1 base and J by 0 bases, with 13 bases left in between. Germline CDR1 and CDR2: SGHTA and FQGNSA. The CDR3 sequence is CASSLGRTPFSNQPQHF. The CDR3, as DNA: TGTGCCAGCAGCTTAGGGCGGACACCCTTTAGCAATCAGCCCCAGCATTTT.

The chain uses TRBV7-9 and TRBJ1-1; TRBD1 might be the D (6 bases). Per germline, CDR1 SEHNR and CDR2 FQNEAQ (reference sequence). The CDR3 runs to 18 residues. V was cut by 5 bases and J by 0 bases, with 22 bases left in between. CDR3 sequence: CASSLSRDITNMNTEAFF. Here the CDR3 DNA reads TGTGCCAGCAGCCTGAGCCGGGACATAACTAATATGAACACTGAAGCTTTCTTT.

V usage is TRBV9 and J usage is TRBJ2-7, with TRBD1 matching 8 bases. J gave up 1 base and V 0 bases, and 3 bases lay outside the gene matches. This CDR3 has 15 residues. Germline V gene data show CDR1 as SGDLS and CDR2 as YYNGEE. CDR3 bases: TGTGCCAGCAGCGTAGGGACAGGGCTTTCCTACGAGCAGTACTTC. This gives the protein CASSVGTGLSYEQYF.

This clone was recorded a few times. The chain joins TRBV4-2 to TRBJ1-1; possibly TRBD1 for D (5 bases). The V and J ends lost 4 bases and 3 bases respectively, with 12 bases between them. Germline assignment: CDR1 LGHNA and CDR2 YNFKEQ. This CDR3 is 14 amino acids long. The CDR3 sequence: CASSPGRVDTEAFF. In nucleotides, the CDR3 is TGTGCCAGCAGCCCCGGCAGGGTGGACACTGAAGCTTTCTTT.

J is TRBJ2-7 and V is TRBV29-1; D is ambiguous. Germline values: CDR1 SQVTM, CDR2 ANQGSEA. V lost 3 bases and J 2 bases, leaving 11 bases between the germline ends. This CDR3 is built from 13 residues. The CDR3 sequence: CSVELSTPYEQYF. In nucleotides, the CDR3 is TGCAGCGTTGAGCTTAGCACCCCCTACGAGCAGTACTTC.

This chain links TRBV27 with TRBJ1-1, with 7 bases that match TRBD1. The CDR3 covers 13 residues. The V and J ends lost 9 bases and 1 base, in that order; junction bases with no gene match: 5. Germline V gene lookup returns CDR1 MNHEY and CDR2 SMNVEV (reference sequence). In nucleotides, the CDR3 is TGTGCCAGTAGACAGGGTCCGAACACTGAAGCTTTCTTT. Protein sequence: CASRQGPNTEAFF.

The V gene is TRBV19, the J gene TRBJ2-7; TRBD2 aligns across 8 bases. CDR1 is LNHDA, CDR2 SQIVND, per germline (reference sequence). The ends lost 4 bases at V and 4 bases at J; junction bases unmatched: 9. This CDR3 region has 15 residues. CDR3 DNA: TGTGCCAGTAGTAGCCGGGGGGGGCGCTGGTACGAGCAGTACTTC. It yields the protein CASSSRGGRWYEQYF.

The chain couples TRBV10-3 to TRBJ2-7, with D possibly TRBD1 on 5 matching bases. The CDR3 spans 15 residues. Germline V CDR1 and CDR2: ENHRY, SYGVKD. With 2 bases removed from V and 2 bases from J, the gap between germline ends came to 13 bases. DNA of the CDR3: TGTGCCATCAGTGAGGGGGCAGGAGTAGCCTACGAGCAGTACTTC. Its protein product is CAISEGAGVAYEQYF.

V gene TRBV27 combines with J gene TRBJ2-7, with 9 bases matching TRBD1. This CDR3 region has 15 residues. V gave up 5 bases and J gave up 3 bases; unmatched junction bases: 8. Germline CDR1 is MNHEY and CDR2 is SMNVEV (reference sequence). This chain's CDR3 is CASSLLGTGSYEQYF. For the CDR3, the DNA is TGTGCCAGCAGTCTCCTCGGGACAGGGAGCTACGAGCAGTACTTC.

The chain combines TRBV13 with TRBJ2-5; D is unclear. V was trimmed by 1 base and J by 8 bases, leaving 14 bases between them. The CDR3 totals 14 residues. Germline V gene data show CDR1 as PRHDT and CDR2 as FYEKMQ (reference sequence). The CDR3 region is CASSLEAREATQYF. The CDR3 region has the DNA TGTGCCAGCAGCTTAGAAGCTAGGGAAGCCACCCAGTACTTC. The whole variable domain, filled in from reference TRBV13 and TRBJ2-5, reads AAGVIQSPRHLIKEKRETATLKCYPIPRHDTVYWYQQGPGQDPQFLISFYEKMQSDKGSIPDRFSAQQFSDYHSELNMSSLELGDSALYFCASSLEAREATQYFGPGTRLLVL.

The rearrangement links TRBV9 to TRBJ2-6, with 7 positions matching TRBD2. Germline values: CDR1 SGDLS, CDR2 YYNGEE. V was pared by 6 bases and J by 0 bases, with 9 bases of the junction left unmatched. This CDR3 is built from 17 residues. The CDR3 DNA is TGTGCCAGCACCCCTGGGGGGGACCCCTCTGGGGCCAACGTCCTGACTTTC. Its protein product is CASTPGGDPSGANVLTF.

The gene calls are TRBV28 and TRBJ1-1, with 9 positions matching TRBD1. CDR3 length equals 13 residues. Germline V gives CDR1 MDHEN, CDR2 SYDVKM. V dropped 7 bases and J dropped 6; count of bases not matched to a gene: 6. CDR3 protein: CASTPGTGSEAFF. As DNA, the CDR3 is TGTGCCAGCACCCCAGGGACAGGGTCTGAAGCTTTCTTT.

This chain joins TRBV27 and TRBJ2-2; 10 bases agree with TRBD1. CDR3 size: 14 residues. Per the germline V gene, CDR1 is MNHEY and CDR2 is SMNVEV (reference sequence). The junction had 4 bases not matched to a gene; V was cut back by 5 bases and J by 7 bases. The DNA of the CDR3 is TGTGCCAGCAGTGCCGGACAGGGGGTCGGGGAGCTGTTTTTT. This translates into CASSAGQGVGELFF.

V usage is TRBV29-1 and J usage is TRBJ1-5; 7 bases are shared with TRBD1. Germline CDR1 is SQVTM and CDR2 is ANQGSEA. This CDR3 is 15 amino acids long. The V gene end was trimmed by 4 bases and the J gene end by 0 bases; junction bases not matched to a gene: 6. In DNA form, the CDR3 reads TGCAGCGTTGTTACAGGGGCTCATAGCAATCAGCCCCAGCATTTT. As protein: CSVVTGAHSNQPQHF.

For this clone: The same CDR3 is also encoded by other DNA sequences in this sample. The rearrangement links TRBV19 to TRBJ1-5; D unclear. The CDR3 consists of 12 residues. With 4 bases removed from V and 5 bases from J, the gap between germline ends came to 6 bases. Germline assignment: CDR1 LNHDA and CDR2 SQIVND (reference sequence). The CDR3: CASSTWDQPQHF. In DNA, the CDR3 is TGTGCCAGTAGTACGTGGGATCAGCCCCAGCATTTT. The entire variable domain, with the rest obtained from reference TRBV19 and TRBJ1-5, is as follows: DGGITQSPKYLFRKEGQNVTLSCEQNLNHDAMYWYRQDPGQGLRLIYYSQIVNDFQKGDIAEGYSVSREKKESFPLTVTSAQKNPTAFYLCASSTWDQPQHFGDGTRLSIL.

The V and J genes are TRBV13 and TRBJ2-1; 10 nucleotides line up with TRBD2. The CDR3 spans 14 residues. V was clipped by 6 bases and J by 5 bases; unmatched bases: 4. Germline V gene sequence: CDR1 PRHDT, CDR2 FYEKMQ (reference sequence). The CDR3 coding sequence is TGTGCCAGCAGAATAGCGGGAGGCAACAATGAGCAGTTCTTC. Amino acid sequence: CASRIAGGNNEQFF.

V gene TRBV27 combines with J gene TRBJ2-3; D is unresolved. Between the trimmed V and J ends, which lost 2 bases and 3 bases, there was a span of 12 bases. The CDR3 is 15 amino acids. Per the germline V gene, CDR1 is MNHEY and CDR2 is SMNVEV (reference sequence). CDR3 coding DNA: TGTGCCAGCAGTTTAACGGTGGGGTTAACAGATACGCAGTATTTT. It encodes CASSLTVGLTDTQYF.

The CDR3 nucleotides read TGTGCCATCAGTGAGGGATCACTAGCGGGAGATACGCAGTATTTT. Protein sequence: CAISEGSLAGDTQYF. V gene TRBV10-3 combines with J gene TRBJ2-3, with TRBD2 matching over 9 bases. This CDR3 contains 15 residues. Per germline, CDR1 ENHRY and CDR2 SYGVKD. The junction had 5 bases not matched to a gene; V was cut back by 2 bases and J by 5 bases.

The rearrangement joins TRBV29-1 to TRBJ2-1, with D perhaps TRBD1 or TRBD2 (5 bases each). The CDR3 spans 12 residues. V lost 4 bases and J lost 8, with 12 bases in between. Germline V lookup: CDR1 SQVTM, CDR2 ANQGSEA. CDR3 in amino acids: CSVGGMGDEQFF. Written as DNA, the CDR3 is TGCAGCGTTGGTGGGATGGGGGATGAGCAGTTCTTC.

V is TRBV5-6 and J is TRBJ2-7, with D unresolved. Germline V lookup: CDR1 SGHDT, CDR2 YYEEEE. The germline V and J ends were trimmed by 1 base and 3 bases, with 14 bases remaining between them. CDR3 size: 15 residues. As DNA, the CDR3 is TGTGCCAGCAGCTTGTATGAGACCCTTAGCTACGAGCAGTACTTC. Translation: CASSLYETLSYEQYF.